The 15 T cell receptor beta chains listed next were all sequenced from one sample in a study of control samples from healthy donors and cancer patients. Profiled with immunoSEQ multiplex PCR; TCRdb holds only in-frame clones, not every one. In the table there are 94,000 or so clones, approximately 88% of which are singletons. Input material: PBMCs. These receptors were taken from a man aged 70 or older with lung cancer.

V and J are TRBV27 and TRBJ1-4, with 8 bases fitting TRBD1. Germline V gene data show CDR1 as MNHEY and CDR2 as SMNVEV (reference sequence). V gave up 6 bases and J gave up 3 bases; unmatched junction bases: 6. The CDR3 loop spans 15 amino acids. The CDR3 loop reads CASRPGTGPNEKLFF. Here the CDR3 DNA reads TGTGCCAGCAGGCCGGGGACAGGCCCTAATGAAAAACTGTTTTTT.

The chain joins TRBV6-1 to TRBJ1-2; D uncertain. The CDR3 sequence is 18 residues long. With 3 bases removed from V and 4 bases from J, the gap between germline ends came to 24 bases. The V gene's germline CDR1 is MNHNS and CDR2 SASEGT. CDR3 nucleotide sequence: TGTGCCAGCAGTGACCTCGTGGGGTCCCACCTTTCCACCTATGGCTACACCTTC. Translating gives CASSDLVGSHLSTYGYTF.

The CDR3 coding sequence is TGTGCCAGCAGCTTGGGTGTCAGGGTGAACACTGAAGCTTTCTTT. Translated, it gives CASSLGVRVNTEAFF. V gene TRBV5-6 combines with J gene TRBJ1-1, with D possibly being TRBD1 (5 bases). The CDR3 is made up of 15 amino acids. Trimming shortened V by 0 bases and J by 0 bases, and 9 bases separated the two germline ends. Germline CDR1 and CDR2: SGHDT and YYEEEE.

V usage is TRBV6-5 and J usage is TRBJ1-1, with 7 bases identical to TRBD1. J gave up 0 bases and V 6 bases, and 1 base lay outside the gene matches. The CDR3 runs 13 residues. Germline-derived CDR1 and CDR2 are MNHEY and SVGAGI. DNA of the CDR3: TGTGCCAGCAGCGACAGGGTGAACACTGAAGCTTTCTTT. It translates to CASSDRVNTEAFF.

V usage is TRBV2 and J usage is TRBJ1-5; TRBD1 is a possible D gene (5 bases). Germline V CDR1 and CDR2: SNHLY, FYNNEI. V was pared by 10 bases and J by 5 bases, with 15 bases between. The CDR3 contains 13 residues. The CDR3 reads CATQHPGDQPQHF. Written as DNA, the CDR3 is TGTGCCACCCAACATCCGGGGGATCAGCCCCAGCATTTT. Full variable domain (missing parts from reference TRBV2 and TRBJ1-5): EPEVTQTPSHQVTQMGQEVILRCVPISNHLYFYWYRQILGQKVEFLVSFYNNEISEKSEIFDDQFSVERPDGSNFTLKIRSTKLEDSAMYFCATQHPGDQPQHFGDGTRLSIL.

This chain joins TRBV14 and TRBJ2-5; possibly TRBD1 for D (6 bases). The CDR3 sequence is 14 residues long. The ends were cut back, 4 bases at V and 0 bases at J, with 9 bases in the middle. Germline CDR1 is SGHDN and CDR2 is FVKESK. The CDR3 nucleotides are TGTGCCAGCAGCCTCAACAGGGACCAAGAGACCCAGTACTTC. The encoded protein is CASSLNRDQETQYF.

A few counts support this clone. The genes are TRBV6-2 or TRBV6-3 and TRBJ2-1; TRBD2 aligns across 9 bases. The CDR3 loop spans 14 amino acids. J gave up 7 bases and V 2 bases, and 3 bases lay outside the gene matches. Per the germline V gene, CDR1 is MNHEY and CDR2 is SVGEGT. CDR3 nucleotides: TGTGCCAGCAGTTACGGCGGGGGGGTTAATGAGCAGTTCTTC. The encoded protein is CASSYGGGVNEQFF.

This clone was seen only once. The chain recombines TRBV2 with TRBJ2-3; possibly TRBD2 for D (5 bases). V lost 11 bases, J lost 0 bases, and 15 bases lay in between. The CDR3 extends over 14 amino acids. CDR1 SNHLY and CDR2 FYNNEI come from the germline V gene. The CDR3 DNA reads TGTGCCGACCGGGCCCGGGGAAGCACAGATACGCAGTATTTT. Protein product: CADRARGSTDTQYF.

This clone has only one observation. This chain connects TRBV29-1 to TRBJ2-1; D gene unclear. In germline, CDR1 is SQVTM, CDR2 ANQGSEA. The V end was cut by 1 base, the J end by 0 bases, with 13 bases between. The CDR3 extends over 16 amino acids. The CDR3: CSVEGPASGSYNEQFF. The DNA for the CDR3 is TGCAGCGTTGAAGGGCCAGCTTCAGGCTCCTACAATGAGCAGTTCTTC.

This clone has only one observation. CDR3 nucleotides: TGCGCCAGCAGCCAAGGCGCGACGGGGAACTATGGCTACACCTTC. Residues: CASSQGATGNYGYTF. This chain connects TRBV4-1 to TRBJ1-2; D is unresolved. CDR1 is MGHRA, CDR2 YSYEKL, per germline. The CDR3 contains 15 residues. Trimming took off 1 base at V and 2 bases at J, with 11 bases between the two ends.

The chain is built from TRBV21-1 and TRBJ2-7. TRBV21-1 is annotated as a pseudogene. The CDR3 is 11 residues long. CDR3 in amino acids: CASSGFYEQYF. The DNA of the CDR3 is TGTGCCAGCAGTGGTTTCTACGAGCAGTACTTC.

J is TRBJ2-3 and V is TRBV6-2 or TRBV6-3; possibly TRBD2 for D (7 bases). Per germline, CDR1 MNHEY and CDR2 SVGEGT. This CDR3 has 16 amino acids. Trimming took off 0 bases at V and 5 bases at J, with 15 bases between the two ends. This CDR3 reads CASSYSRGAVGDTQYF. The CDR3 bases are TGTGCCAGCAGTTACTCTCGGGGGGCCGTCGGAGATACGCAGTATTTT.

This clone came up once. The chain couples TRBV27 to TRBJ2-3, with 12 bases lining up with TRBD2. The CDR3 is 17 amino acids. V gave up 5 bases and J gave up 4 bases; unmatched junction bases: 10. Germline CDR1 MNHEY, CDR2 SMNVEV (reference sequence). CDR3 in DNA: TGTGCCAGCAGTCTAGCGGGGGGGCCTGTGGACCCAGATACGCAGTATTTT. Residues: CASSLAGGPVDPDTQYF.

The chain links TRBV7-9 to TRBJ2-7, with TRBD1 identical over 8 bases. The CDR3 runs to 15 residues. Germline V CDR1 and CDR2: SEHNR, FQNEAQ (reference sequence). V was clipped by 5 bases and J by 0 bases; unmatched bases: 6. In DNA, the CDR3 is TGTGCCAGCAGCACCTGGACAGGGAGCTCCTACGAGCAGTACTTC. It yields the protein CASSTWTGSSYEQYF.

The CDR3 loop is CASSGGVSEAFF. DNA of the CDR3: TGTGCCAGCAGTGGAGGGGTGTCTGAAGCTTTCTTT. V usage is TRBV9 and J usage is TRBJ1-1; TRBD1 might be the D (5 bases). Trimming took 5 bases from V and 6 from J, leaving 11 bases between them. The germline V gene encodes CDR1 SGDLS and CDR2 YYNGEE. The CDR3 runs 12 residues. Using reference TRBV9 and TRBJ1-1 for the parts outside the CDR3, the full variable domain is DSGVTQTPKHLITATGQRVTLRCSPRSGDLSVYWYQQSLDQGLQFLIQYYNGEERAKGNILERFSAQQFPDLHSELNLSSLELGDSALYFCASSGGVSEAFFGQGTRLTVV.